This T cell receptor (beta chain) was found in a study of CD8 T cells in Susac syndrome. CD8+ and CD4+ T cells circulating in blood were sequenced for TCR beta. Negative isolation yielded the CD8+ and CD4+ T cells, while FACS enriched the TEMRA cells. Reverse transcription of roughly 0.45 to 1 ug RNA was carried out with random hexamers. The TCR beta CDR3 was amplified by immunoSEQ multiplex PCR across 54 Vbeta, 13 Jbeta. TCRdb re-called the immunoSEQ multiplex PCR reads with MiXCR, one entry per CDR3 protein. Here the sample spans 50,000 or so distinct CDR3 sequences, 90% to 95% being singletons. Germline values: CDR1 SGHAT, CDR2 FQNNGV. The CDR3 sequence is 13 residues long. Trimming stripped 0 bases from V and 3 bases from J, with 2 bases between.

This chain links TRBV11-2 with TRBJ1-4; D uncertain. The clonotype comes from a human donor in good health. The source material was CD8+ T cells from PBMCs. CDR3 sequence reads: CASSLDANEKLFF. In nucleotides, the CDR3 is TGTGCCAGCAGCTTAGATGCTAATGAAAAACTGTTTTTT.